The source of this TCR beta chain is a study of shared clonotypes between healthy human individuals. CD45RO-negative cells were positively selected for CCR7, leaving out terminally differentiated effector memory CD45RA+ cells. This clone appeared once. The antigen remains unidentified. The same CDR3 arises from other DNA sequences in this sample as well. V lost 7 bases, J lost 1 base, and 16 bases lay in between. CDR1 MNHEY and CDR2 SMNVEV come from the germline V gene (reference sequence). CDR3 size: 15 residues. Profiled with immunoSEQ multiplex PCR; TCRdb holds only in-frame clones, not every one. Of about 2 million clones detected, approximately 95% appear once; the ten largest clones hold 1.2%. Whole-study findings and limits: Only blood underwent sampling, and tissue repertoires likely differ.

Sequencing was done on a sample of naive CD8+ T cells sorted from blood. This sequence originates from a man younger than 35 in good health. The chain recombines TRBV27 with TRBJ1-1; TRBD1 might be the D (6 bases). In DNA form, the CDR3 reads TGTGCCAGCACCCCAGGAGCAGGGGCGAACACTGAAGCTTTCTTT. Its protein is CASTPGAGANTEAFF.